This TCR beta chain was obtained from a study of T cells in Graves' hyperthyroidism and ophthalmopathy. Overall study: Peripheral blood was secured at the point of initial diagnosis, before any treatment. Study results and caveats: Using 13 V-J features, a model discriminated ophthalmopathy from stable hyperthyroidism. Blood samples included most of the expanded thyroid clonotypes exceeding 0.001.

Trimming removed 2 bases from V and 3 bases from J; junction bases left unmatched: 7. Per the germline V gene, CDR1 is SEHNR and CDR2 is FQNEAQ (reference sequence). The CDR3 is made up of 16 amino acids. Using RNA transcripts as the source, TCR beta CDR3 regions were amplified. The HTBI primer set drove a first-round RT-PCR of the TCR CDR3. One entry per CDR3 protein, called by TCRdb with MiXCR from the multiplex PCR reads. The data hold more than 650,000 distinct CDR3 sequences, with around 15% observed a single time. This clonotype came up a few times. What it binds is unknown. The receptor was isolated from a woman aged 18-35 years with Graves' hyperthyroidism. The chain couples TRBV7-9 to TRBJ2-3, with 8 bases that match TRBD2. The sequenced sample consisted of blood. This CDR3 reads CASSLLSGSGTDTQYF. For the CDR3, the DNA is TGTGCCAGCAGCTTATTAAGCGGGAGTGGTACAGATACGCAGTATTTT.